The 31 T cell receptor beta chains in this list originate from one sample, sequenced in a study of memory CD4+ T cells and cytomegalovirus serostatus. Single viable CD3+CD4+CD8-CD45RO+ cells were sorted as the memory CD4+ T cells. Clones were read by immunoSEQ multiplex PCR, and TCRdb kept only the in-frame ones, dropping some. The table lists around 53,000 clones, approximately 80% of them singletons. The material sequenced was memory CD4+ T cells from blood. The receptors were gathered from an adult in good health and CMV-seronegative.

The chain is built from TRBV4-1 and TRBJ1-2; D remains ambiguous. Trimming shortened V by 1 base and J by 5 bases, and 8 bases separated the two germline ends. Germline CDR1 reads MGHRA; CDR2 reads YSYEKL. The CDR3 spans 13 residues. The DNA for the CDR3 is TGCGCCAGCAGCCAAGTGGCAGAATATGGCTACACCTTC. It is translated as CASSQVAEYGYTF.

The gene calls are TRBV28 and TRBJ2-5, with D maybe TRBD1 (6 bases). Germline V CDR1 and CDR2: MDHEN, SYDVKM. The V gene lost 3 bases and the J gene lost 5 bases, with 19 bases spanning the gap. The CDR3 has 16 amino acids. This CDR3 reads CASSLDGTPKGETQYF. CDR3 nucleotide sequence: TGTGCCAGCAGTTTGGACGGGACACCGAAAGGGGAGACCCAGTACTTC.

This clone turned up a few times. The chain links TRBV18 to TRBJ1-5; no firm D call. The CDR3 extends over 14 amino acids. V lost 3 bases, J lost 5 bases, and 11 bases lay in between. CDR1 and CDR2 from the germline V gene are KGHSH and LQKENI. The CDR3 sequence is CASSPLDTHQPQHF. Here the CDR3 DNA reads TGTGCCAGCTCACCCCTCGACACCCATCAGCCCCAGCATTTT.

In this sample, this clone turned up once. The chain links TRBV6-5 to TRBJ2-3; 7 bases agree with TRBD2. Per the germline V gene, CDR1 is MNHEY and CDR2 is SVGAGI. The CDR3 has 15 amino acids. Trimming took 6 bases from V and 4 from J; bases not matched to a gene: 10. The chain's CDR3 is CASSLTYTSADTQYF. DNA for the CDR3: TGTGCCAGCAGCCTCACCTACACTAGCGCAGATACGCAGTATTTT.

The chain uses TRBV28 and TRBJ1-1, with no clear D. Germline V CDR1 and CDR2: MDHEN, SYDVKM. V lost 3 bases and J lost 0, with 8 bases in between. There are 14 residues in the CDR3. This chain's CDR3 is CASSLVTVNTEAFF. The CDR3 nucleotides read TGTGCCAGCAGTTTGGTCACGGTGAACACTGAAGCTTTCTTT.

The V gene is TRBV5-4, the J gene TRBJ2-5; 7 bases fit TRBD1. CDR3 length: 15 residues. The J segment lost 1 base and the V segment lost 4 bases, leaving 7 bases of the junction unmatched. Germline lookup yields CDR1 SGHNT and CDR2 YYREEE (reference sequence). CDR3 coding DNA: TGTGCCAGCAGCCGTACAGGGGAGTTCCAAGAGACCCAGTACTTC. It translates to CASSRTGEFQETQYF. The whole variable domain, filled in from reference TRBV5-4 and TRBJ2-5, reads ETGVTQSPTHLIKTRGQQVTLRCSSQSGHNTVSWYQQALGQGPQFIFQYYREEENGRGNFPPRFSGLQFPNYSSELNVNALELDDSALYLCASSRTGEFQETQYFGPGTRLLVL.

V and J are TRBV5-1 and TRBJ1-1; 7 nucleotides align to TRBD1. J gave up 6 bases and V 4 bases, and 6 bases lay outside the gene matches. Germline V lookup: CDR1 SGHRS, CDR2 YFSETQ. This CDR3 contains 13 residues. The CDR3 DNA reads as TGCGCCAGCAGCCCTTCCGGACAGGCTGAAGCTTTCTTT. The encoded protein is CASSPSGQAEAFF.

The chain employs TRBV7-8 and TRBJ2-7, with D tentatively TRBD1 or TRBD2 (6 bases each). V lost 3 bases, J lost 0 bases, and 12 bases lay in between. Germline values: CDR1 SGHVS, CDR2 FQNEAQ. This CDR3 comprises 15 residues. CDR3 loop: CASSLGGASSYEQYF. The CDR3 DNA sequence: TGTGCCAGCAGCTTGGGGGGCGCGTCCTCCTACGAGCAGTACTTC.

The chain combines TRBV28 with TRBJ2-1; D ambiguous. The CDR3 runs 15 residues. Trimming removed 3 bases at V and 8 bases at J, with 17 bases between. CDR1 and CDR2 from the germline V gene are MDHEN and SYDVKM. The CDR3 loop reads CASSFSVWGSDEQFF. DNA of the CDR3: TGTGCCAGCAGTTTCTCGGTTTGGGGTTCGGATGAGCAGTTCTTC.

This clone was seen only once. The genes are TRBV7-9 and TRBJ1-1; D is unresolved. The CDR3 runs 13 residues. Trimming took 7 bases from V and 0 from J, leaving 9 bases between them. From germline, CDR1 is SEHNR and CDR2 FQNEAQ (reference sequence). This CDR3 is CASMVQLNTEAFF. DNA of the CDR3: TGTGCCAGCATGGTACAGCTGAACACTGAAGCTTTCTTT.

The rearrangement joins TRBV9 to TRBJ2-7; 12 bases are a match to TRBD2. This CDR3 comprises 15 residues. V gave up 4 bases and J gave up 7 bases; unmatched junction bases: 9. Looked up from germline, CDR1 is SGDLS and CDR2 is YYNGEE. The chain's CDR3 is CASSTGLAGIGEQYF. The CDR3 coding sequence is TGTGCCAGCAGCACAGGACTAGCGGGAATCGGTGAGCAGTACTTC.

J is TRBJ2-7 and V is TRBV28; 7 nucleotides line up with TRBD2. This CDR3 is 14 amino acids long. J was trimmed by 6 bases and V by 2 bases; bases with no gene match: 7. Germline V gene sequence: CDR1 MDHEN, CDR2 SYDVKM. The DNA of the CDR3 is TGTGCCAGCAGTTTACCCCAGGGAGGGTTCGAGCAGTACTTC. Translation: CASSLPQGGFEQYF.

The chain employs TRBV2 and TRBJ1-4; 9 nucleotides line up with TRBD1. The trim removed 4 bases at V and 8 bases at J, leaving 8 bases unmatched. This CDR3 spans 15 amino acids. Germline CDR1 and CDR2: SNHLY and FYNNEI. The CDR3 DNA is TGTGCCAGCAGTGTCGCCGGGACAGGGAACGAAAAACTGTTTTTT. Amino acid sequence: CASSVAGTGNEKLFF.

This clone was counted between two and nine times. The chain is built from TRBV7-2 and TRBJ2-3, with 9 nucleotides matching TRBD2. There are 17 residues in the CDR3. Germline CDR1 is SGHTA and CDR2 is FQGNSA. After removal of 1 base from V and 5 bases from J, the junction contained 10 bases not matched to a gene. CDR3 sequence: CASSLGGTSSGLDTQYF. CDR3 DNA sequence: TGTGCCAGCAGCTTAGGGGGGACTAGCTCGGGGCTAGATACGCAGTATTTT.

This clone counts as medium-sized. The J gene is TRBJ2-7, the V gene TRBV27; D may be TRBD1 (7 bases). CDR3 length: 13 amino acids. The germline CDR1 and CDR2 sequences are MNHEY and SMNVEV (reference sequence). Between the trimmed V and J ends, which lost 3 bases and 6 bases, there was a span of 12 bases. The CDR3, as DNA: TGTGCCAGCAGTTTGGCGCAGGGGGGCGAGCAGTACTTC. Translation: CASSLAQGGEQYF.

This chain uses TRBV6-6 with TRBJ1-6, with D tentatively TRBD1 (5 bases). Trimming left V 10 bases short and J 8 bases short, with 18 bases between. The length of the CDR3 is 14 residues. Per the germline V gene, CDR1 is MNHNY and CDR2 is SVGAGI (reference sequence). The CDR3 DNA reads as TGTGCCACCCGGGGTGGAGGGGATCATTCACCCCTCCACTTT. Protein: CATRGGGDHSPLHF.

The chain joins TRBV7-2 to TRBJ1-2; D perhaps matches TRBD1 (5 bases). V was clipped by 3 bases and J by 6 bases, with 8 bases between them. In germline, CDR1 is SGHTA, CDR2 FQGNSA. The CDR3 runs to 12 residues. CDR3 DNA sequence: TGTGCCAGCAGCTTCAGGGACCATGGCTACACCTTC. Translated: CASSFRDHGYTF.

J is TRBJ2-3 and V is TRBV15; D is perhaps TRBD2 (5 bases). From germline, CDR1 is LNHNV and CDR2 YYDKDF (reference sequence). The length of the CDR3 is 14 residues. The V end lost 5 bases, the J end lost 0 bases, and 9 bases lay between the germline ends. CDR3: CATSSRGSTDTQYF. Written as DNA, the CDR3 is TGTGCCACCAGCTCTCGGGGAAGCACAGATACGCAGTATTTT.

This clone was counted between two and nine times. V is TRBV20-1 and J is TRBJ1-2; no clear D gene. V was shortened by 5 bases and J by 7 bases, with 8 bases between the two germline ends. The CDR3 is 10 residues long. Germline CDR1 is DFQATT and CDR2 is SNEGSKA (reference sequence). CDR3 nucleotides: TGCAGTGCTCTGGATGCTGGCTACACCTTC. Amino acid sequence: CSALDAGYTF.

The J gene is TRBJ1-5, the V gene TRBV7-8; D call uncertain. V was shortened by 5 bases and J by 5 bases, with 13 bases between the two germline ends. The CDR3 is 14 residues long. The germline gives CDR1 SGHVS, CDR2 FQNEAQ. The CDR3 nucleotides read TGTGCCAGCAGCGCACGAGAGGGTCATCAGCCCCAGCATTTT. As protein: CASSAREGHQPQHF. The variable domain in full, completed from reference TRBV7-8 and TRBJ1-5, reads GAGVSQSPRYKVAKRGQDVALRCDPISGHVSLFWYQQALGQGPEFLTYFQNEAQLDKSGLPSDRFFAERPEGSVSTLKIQRTQQEDSAVYLCASSAREGHQPQHFGDGTRLSIL.

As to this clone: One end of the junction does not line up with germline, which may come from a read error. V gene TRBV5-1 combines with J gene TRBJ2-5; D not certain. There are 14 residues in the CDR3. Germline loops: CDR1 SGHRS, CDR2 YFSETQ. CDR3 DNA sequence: TGCGCCAGCAGCTTGGAGTCTTCCCAAAAGACCCAGTACTTC. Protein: CASSLESSQKTQYF.

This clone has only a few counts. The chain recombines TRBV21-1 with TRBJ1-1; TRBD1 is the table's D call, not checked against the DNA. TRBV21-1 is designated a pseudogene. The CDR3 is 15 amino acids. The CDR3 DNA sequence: TGTGCCAGCAGCAAAACGACAGGGCCGAACACTGAAGCTTTCTTT. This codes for CASSKTTGPNTEAFF.

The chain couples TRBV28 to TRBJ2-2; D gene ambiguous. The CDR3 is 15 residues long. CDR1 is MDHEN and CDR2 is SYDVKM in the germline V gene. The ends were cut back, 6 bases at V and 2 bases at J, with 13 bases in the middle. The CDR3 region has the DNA TGTGCCAGCAGAATAGAACAACCCAACACCGGGGAGCTGTTTTTT. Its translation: CASRIEQPNTGELFF.

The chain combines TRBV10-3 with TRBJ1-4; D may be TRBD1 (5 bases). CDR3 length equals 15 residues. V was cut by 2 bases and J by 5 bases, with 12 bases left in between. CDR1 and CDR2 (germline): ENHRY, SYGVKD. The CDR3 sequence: CAISEGTGRNEKLFF. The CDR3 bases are TGTGCCATCAGTGAGGGAACAGGACGGAATGAAAAACTGTTTTTT.

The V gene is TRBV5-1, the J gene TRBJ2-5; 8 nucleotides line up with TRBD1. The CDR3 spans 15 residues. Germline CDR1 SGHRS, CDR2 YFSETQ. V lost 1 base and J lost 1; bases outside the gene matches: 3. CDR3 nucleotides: TGCGCCAGCAGCTTGACCGGGACAGGCCAAGAGACCCAGTACTTC. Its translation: CASSLTGTGQETQYF.

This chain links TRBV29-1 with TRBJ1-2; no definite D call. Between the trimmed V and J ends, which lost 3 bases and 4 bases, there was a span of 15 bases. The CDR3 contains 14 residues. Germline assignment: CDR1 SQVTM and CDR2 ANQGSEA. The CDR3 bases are TGCAGCGTTGATGGCCCCGGGGTCTCCTATGGCTACACCTTC. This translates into CSVDGPGVSYGYTF.

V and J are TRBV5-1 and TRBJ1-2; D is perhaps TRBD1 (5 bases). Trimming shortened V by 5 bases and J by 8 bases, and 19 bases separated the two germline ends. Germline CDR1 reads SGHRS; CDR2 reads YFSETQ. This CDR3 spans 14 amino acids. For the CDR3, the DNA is TGCGCCAGCAGTGGTGGGGGTACCTTTGTCGGCTACACCTTC. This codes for CASSGGGTFVGYTF.

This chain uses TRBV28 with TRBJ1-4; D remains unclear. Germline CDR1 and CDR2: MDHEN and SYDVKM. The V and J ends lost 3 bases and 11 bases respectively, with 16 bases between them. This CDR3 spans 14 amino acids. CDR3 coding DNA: TGTGCCAGCAGTTTGTTAGAACCCGTAGGGAAACTGTTTTTT. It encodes CASSLLEPVGKLFF.

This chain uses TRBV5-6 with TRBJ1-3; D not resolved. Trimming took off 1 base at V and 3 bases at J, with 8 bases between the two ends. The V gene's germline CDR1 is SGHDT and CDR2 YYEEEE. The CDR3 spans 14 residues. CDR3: CASSLPSGGNTIYF. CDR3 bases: TGTGCCAGCAGCTTGCCGTCTGGTGGAAACACCATATATTTT.

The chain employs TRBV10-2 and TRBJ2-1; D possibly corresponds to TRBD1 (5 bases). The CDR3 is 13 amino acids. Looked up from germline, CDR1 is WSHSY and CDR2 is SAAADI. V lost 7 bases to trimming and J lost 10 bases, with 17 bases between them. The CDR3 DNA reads TGCGCCAGCATTCCCACAGGTACACAGGAGCAGTTCTTC. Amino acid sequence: CASIPTGTQEQFF.

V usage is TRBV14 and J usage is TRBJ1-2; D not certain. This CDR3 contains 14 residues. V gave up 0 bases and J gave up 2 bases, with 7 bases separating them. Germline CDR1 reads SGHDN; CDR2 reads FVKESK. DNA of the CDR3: TGTGCCAGCAGCCAAGAGGTGGGCAACTATGGCTACACCTTC. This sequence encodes CASSQEVGNYGYTF.